The next 11 T cell receptor beta chains were all read from a single sample in a study of shared clonotypes between healthy human individuals (dated by TCRdb to between 2020 and 2021). Receptors were amplified or captured by the immunoSEQ multiplex PCR assay. TCRdb took this table from immuneACCESS and kept in-frame rearrangements with V and J called. Such tables lack part of the clones; where checked against another copy, unresolved V genes explain under half of the gap, and the rest is unexplained. The sample data list roughly 700,000 clones, and roughly 87% of these were observed just once. Of the sample, 34% is held by the ten largest clones. Sequences were obtained from memory CD8+ T cells from PBMCs. The meaning of the sample's cell subset or site label: CD45RO+ cells pooled with CCR7-negative TemRA cells. The receptors stem from a man between 18 and 35 years old in good health. Some clones in this sample may be carry-over from other donors' samples.

This chain connects TRBV5-1 to TRBJ2-1; D is perhaps TRBD2 (5 bases). The germline CDR1 and CDR2 sequences are SGHRS and YFSETQ. Trimming stripped 4 bases from V and 6 bases from J, with 14 bases between. The CDR3 consists of 14 residues. DNA of the CDR3: TGCGCCAGCAGCGGAGGTACCCGAATCAATGAGCAGTTCTTC. Amino acids: CASSGGTRINEQFF.

J is TRBJ2-7 and V is TRBV28; D possibly corresponds to TRBD1 (6 bases). The V end was cut by 3 bases, the J end by 2 bases, with 8 bases between. CDR3 length: 13 amino acids. From germline, CDR1 is MDHEN and CDR2 SYDVKM. CDR3 DNA: TGTGCCAGCAGTTTTCAGGGGACCTACGAGCAGTACTTC. This gives the protein CASSFQGTYEQYF.

This clone came up once. The chain joins TRBV29-1 to TRBJ2-1; possibly TRBD1 or TRBD2 for D (5 bases each). CDR1 and CDR2 from the germline V gene are SQVTM and ANQGSEA. The ends were cut back, 8 bases at V and 10 bases at J, with 15 bases in the middle. The CDR3 is 11 amino acids. The CDR3: CSTIGRDEQFF. The CDR3 coding sequence is TGCAGCACGATAGGCAGGGACGAGCAGTTCTTC.

This chain connects TRBV5-4 to TRBJ2-3, with 7 nucleotides matching TRBD2. The J segment lost 5 bases and the V segment lost 4 bases, leaving 13 bases of the junction unmatched. The CDR3 runs to 16 residues. Germline V gives CDR1 SGHNT, CDR2 YYREEE (reference sequence). CDR3 sequence reads: CASSPVAGPRGDTQYF. The CDR3 DNA reads as TGTGCCAGCAGCCCTGTAGCGGGTCCACGGGGAGATACGCAGTATTTT.

The V gene is TRBV6-5, the J gene TRBJ2-7; unclear D gene. The CDR3 spans 12 residues. V was trimmed by 7 bases and J by 6 bases, leaving 13 bases between them. Germline V lookup: CDR1 MNHEY, CDR2 SVGAGI. The CDR3 reads CASNGVVGEQYF. In DNA form, the CDR3 reads TGTGCCAGCAATGGGGTTGTGGGCGAGCAGTACTTC.

This chain joins TRBV28 and TRBJ1-4; TRBD1 is a possible D gene (5 bases). CDR3 size: 15 residues. V was shortened by 1 base and J by 8 bases, with 14 bases between the two germline ends. Per the germline V gene, CDR1 is MDHEN and CDR2 is SYDVKM. CDR3 region: CASSLFGTGGEKLFF. CDR3 nucleotides: TGTGCCAGCAGTTTATTCGGGACGGGAGGGGAAAAACTGTTTTTT.

The chain carries TRBV5-6 and TRBJ1-1; no definite D call. The V gene lost 4 bases and the J gene lost 3 bases, with 7 bases spanning the gap. The germline V gene encodes CDR1 SGHDT and CDR2 YYEEEE. This CDR3 region has 12 residues. The CDR3 loop reads CASSNSYTEAFF. As DNA, the CDR3 is TGTGCCAGCAGCAATTCTTACACTGAAGCTTTCTTT. Looking up the rest from reference TRBV5-6 and TRBJ1-1 gives the full variable domain: DAGVTQSPTHLIKTRGQQVTLRCSPKSGHDTVSWYQQALGQGPQFIFQYYEEEERQRGNFPDRFSGHQFPNYSSELNVNALLLGDSALYLCASSNSYTEAFFGQGTRLTVV.

The CDR3 region has the DNA TGTGCCAGCAGCCAAACCGACGGGGCAGTGTACGAGCAGTACTTC. Protein: CASSQTDGAVYEQYF. This rearrangement joins TRBV4-2 to TRBJ2-7; D could derive from TRBD1 or TRBD2 (5 bases each). V lost 2 bases and J lost 4, with 15 bases in between. CDR1 is LGHNA and CDR2 is YNFKEQ in the germline V gene. The length of the CDR3 is 15 residues.

This chain links TRBV20-1 with TRBJ2-3, with D possibly TRBD2 on 5 matching bases. Between the trimmed V and J ends, which lost 5 bases and 6 bases, there was a span of 9 bases. The CDR3 covers 11 residues. Germline values: CDR1 DFQATT, CDR2 SNEGSKA (reference sequence). CDR3 nucleotide sequence: TGCAGTGCTTATACGGGGGATACGCAGTATTTT. Translating it yields CSAYTGDTQYF.

This rearrangement joins TRBV28 to TRBJ1-4, with D tentatively TRBD1 (6 bases). This CDR3 is 15 amino acids long. The V gene's germline CDR1 is MDHEN and CDR2 SYDVKM. Trimming pared 3 bases from V and 7 bases from J, leaving 15 bases between. The CDR3 protein is CASSFRRQVPEKLFF. In DNA, the CDR3 is TGTGCCAGCAGTTTCAGGCGACAGGTCCCTGAAAAACTGTTTTTT.

This sequence joins TRBV19 and TRBJ2-7, with TRBD1 matching 9 bases. After removal of 5 bases from V and 5 bases from J, the junction contained 7 bases not matched to a gene. Germline assignment: CDR1 LNHDA and CDR2 SQIVND (reference sequence). This CDR3 comprises 14 residues. CDR3 DNA sequence: TGTGCCAGTAGTGTACGACAGGGGGGTAACGAGCAGTACTTC. This gives the protein CASSVRQGGNEQYF.